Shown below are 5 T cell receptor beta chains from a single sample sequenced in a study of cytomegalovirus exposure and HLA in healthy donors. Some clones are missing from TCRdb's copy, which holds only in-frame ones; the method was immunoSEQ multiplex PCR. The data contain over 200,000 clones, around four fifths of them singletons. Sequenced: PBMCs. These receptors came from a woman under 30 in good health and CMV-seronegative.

CDR3 loop: CASSLTENTGELFF. The CDR3 coding sequence is TGTGCCAGCAGTTTGACAGAGAACACCGGGGAGCTGTTTTTT. The chain combines TRBV6-5 with TRBJ2-2, with a weak D call TRBD1 (5 bases). Germline V gives CDR1 MNHEY, CDR2 SVGAGI. The V end lost 4 bases, the J end lost 1 base, and 7 bases lay between the germline ends. This CDR3 comprises 14 residues.

The CDR3 sequence is CASSLQGGYEQYF. CDR3 nucleotides: TGTGCCAGCAGCCTACAGGGAGGATACGAGCAGTACTTC. The gene calls are TRBV11-2 and TRBJ2-7, with D possibly called TRBD1 or TRBD2 (6 bases each). CDR3 length equals 13 residues. V dropped 5 bases and J dropped 4 bases, with 12 bases sitting between them. Germline values: CDR1 SGHAT, CDR2 FQNNGV.

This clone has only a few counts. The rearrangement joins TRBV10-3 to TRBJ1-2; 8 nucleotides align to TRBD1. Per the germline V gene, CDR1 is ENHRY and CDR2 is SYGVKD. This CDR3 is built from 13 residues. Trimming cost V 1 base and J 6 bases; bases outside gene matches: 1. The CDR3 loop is CAISEWGQDGYTF. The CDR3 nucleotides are TGTGCCATCAGTGAGTGGGGACAGGATGGCTACACCTTC.

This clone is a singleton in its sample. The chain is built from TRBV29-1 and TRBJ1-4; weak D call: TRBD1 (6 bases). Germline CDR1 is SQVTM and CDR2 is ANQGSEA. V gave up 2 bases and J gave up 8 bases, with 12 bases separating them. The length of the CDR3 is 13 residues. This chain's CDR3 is CSVETRGREKLFF. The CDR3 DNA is TGCAGCGTTGAAACCAGGGGTAGGGAAAAACTGTTTTTT.

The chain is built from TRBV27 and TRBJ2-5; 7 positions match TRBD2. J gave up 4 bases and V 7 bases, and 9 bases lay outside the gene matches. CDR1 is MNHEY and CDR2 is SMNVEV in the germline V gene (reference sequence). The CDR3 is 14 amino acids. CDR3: CASTPRASGETQYF. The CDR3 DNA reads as TGTGCCAGCACCCCCAGGGCTAGCGGAGAGACCCAGTACTTC.